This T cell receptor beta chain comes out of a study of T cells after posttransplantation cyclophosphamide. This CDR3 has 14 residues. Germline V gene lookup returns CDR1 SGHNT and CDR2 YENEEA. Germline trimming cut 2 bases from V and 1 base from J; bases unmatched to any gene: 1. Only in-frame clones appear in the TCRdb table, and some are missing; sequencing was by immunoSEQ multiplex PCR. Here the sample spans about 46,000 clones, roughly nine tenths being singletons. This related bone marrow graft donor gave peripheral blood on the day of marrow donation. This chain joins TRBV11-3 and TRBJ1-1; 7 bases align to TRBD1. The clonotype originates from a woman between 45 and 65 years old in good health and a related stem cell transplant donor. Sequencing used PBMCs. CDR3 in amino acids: CASSLQGENTEAFF. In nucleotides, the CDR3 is TGTGCCAGCAGCTTACAGGGGGAGAACACTGAAGCTTTCTTT.